The source of this TCR beta chain is a study of cytomegalovirus exposure and HLA in healthy donors. Overall study results and limits: Earlier analysis found most TCR beta V segments productive about 87% or about 30% of the time. There were some public TCRs occurring in many donors, but most TCR sequences were rare.

It was with 60 Vbeta and 13 Jbeta primers that the PCR ran. TCRdb keeps only in-frame clones here, not all; method: immunoSEQ multiplex PCR. The sample lists over 30,000 clones; 70% to 85% were seen once. V was pared by 3 bases and J by 1 base, with 9 bases between. The CDR3 is 15 amino acids. Germline assignment: CDR1 SGHTA and CDR2 FQGNSA. On this clone itself: Its specificity is not known.

The chain employs TRBV7-2 and TRBJ2-2; perhaps TRBD1 as D (6 bases). This receptor was taken from a woman aged 18-29 years in good health and CMV-seronegative. Sample: PBMCs. The CDR3 loop is CASSFLGQNTGELFF. The CDR3 coding sequence is TGTGCCAGCAGCTTTCTGGGACAGAACACCGGGGAGCTGTTTTTT.